Reported below is one TCR beta chain. This record belongs to a study of blood T cell repertoires in COVID-19. Study summary: Specimens from acute and convalescent COVID-19 originated in the United States, Italy and Spain.

V gave up 4 bases and J gave up 5 bases, with 12 bases separating them. Germline values: CDR1 SGHKS, CDR2 YYEKEE (reference sequence). The CDR3 has 13 residues. As handled by the study authors: Researchers report that nucleated cell counts were estimated from reference gene primer amplification. Data came from immunoSEQ multiplex PCR; TCRdb stores just in-frame clones and leaves some out. V and J calls and clone size come straight from that table; D and trimming were deduced from the DNA. The data show over 90,000 clones, 60% to 80% seen once. Sequenced sample: peripheral blood. The TCR was taken from a man aged 55-75 years with active or convalescent COVID-19. This sequence joins TRBV5-5 and TRBJ1-1, with no clear D. Here the CDR3 reads CASSTQTSTEAFF. The CDR3 DNA reads TGTGCCAGCAGCACCCAGACATCTACTGAAGCTTTCTTT. Based on the CDR3 plus reference TRBV5-5 and TRBJ1-1, the full variable domain is DAGVTQSPTHLIKTRGQQVTLRCSPISGHKSVSWYQQVLGQGPQFIFQYYEKEERGRGNFPDRFSARQFPNYSSELNVNALLLGDSALYLCASSTQTSTEAFFGQGTRLTVV.